Sequencing of this TCR beta chain was carried out in a study of blood T cell repertoires in COVID-19 (dated by TCRdb to about 2020). Regarding the study in general: Samples from collaborators originated in the United States, Italy and Spain and spanned both the acute and convalescent phases of COVID-19. Where HLA class I and class II types were available, the types were taken from metadata supplied by the sample provider, not from assay-based typing. A de-identified subject ID, COVID-19 status, age in years and sex were almost always included in the sample metadata. The prospective study material was composed of cDNA or gDNA derived from T cells, B-cell-depleted T cells, or PBMCs. The samples were drawn from two sources: the first 160 participants of the ongoing ImmuneRACE study, and over 1,000 subjects contributed by 6 global collaborators. Deeply sampled blood TCRbeta repertoires from subjects exposed to, actively infected with, or recovered from COVID-19 were included in the dataset. The repertoires were made available in a free public database intended to serve as a resource for research on the immune response to SARS-CoV-2. Findings and caveats that apply to the study as a whole: The quantity of clinical and demographic metadata differed by source and by participant and was supplied without curation.

The immunoSEQ Assay, a bias-controlled multiplex PCR, was used to amplify TCRbeta CDR3 regions from genomic DNA. The source study handled its data this way. The number of nucleated cells in each sample was estimated from the amplification of reference gene primers within the assay. To quantify the absolute abundance of each unique TCRbeta CDR3 rearrangement, sequence reads were collapsed and filtered. Productive Simpson clonality was computed per sample as the square root of Simpson's diversity index over productive rearrangements. TCRdb took this table from immuneACCESS and kept in-frame rearrangements with V and J called. Such tables lack part of the clones; where checked against another copy, unresolved V genes explain under half of the gap, and the rest is unexplained. D and trimming were read from the DNA, whereas the V and J calls and clone size are those reported in that table. The sample table lists about 270,000 clones, 88% of them with a count of one. The top ten clones comprise approximately 3% of the sample.

Participants in the prospective study were enrolled through a virtual design, were aged roughly 18 to 100 years, and lived in roughly 24 United States geographic areas. In the prospective study, cohorts were assigned on the basis of participant-reported clinical history obtained from a screening survey and a study questionnaire. Recovered participants in ImmuneRACE Cohort 3 were defined as having two consecutive negative NP/OP PCR tests, clearance from a healthcare professional, or resolution of symptoms. Each participant in the prospective study had whole blood, serum and a nasopharyngeal or oropharyngeal swab collected by mobile phlebotomists. Over an approximately 2-month period, participants in the prospective study had the option of providing additional blood draws and questionnaires. Blood samples from the prospective study were shipped frozen or at room temperature prior to DNA extraction.

Per the germline V gene (reference sequence), WNHNN is the CDR1 and SYGVQD is the CDR2. For this chain, trimming is 2 bases at the V end and 8 bases at the J end, and the number of junction bases without a gene match is 4. The CDR3 contains 14 residues, cysteine and phenylalanine counted. The sequence is cut down to CDR3 DNA, 42 bases in frame from base 1. Details on this clone: The specificity of this receptor is unknown. No clone much larger than this one lies a single base away; base qualities are absent.

The TCR originated in a woman between 50 and 59 years old who had recovered from COVID-19. The sample was PBMCs or T cells enriched from blood (not recorded which). This chain is built from TRBV10-1 and TRBJ2-1; TRBD1 fits 9 bases in the junction. The DNA sequence is TGCGCCAGCAGTGAGAGGACAGGGGTCCATGAGCAGTTCTTC. It encodes CASSERTGVHEQFF.